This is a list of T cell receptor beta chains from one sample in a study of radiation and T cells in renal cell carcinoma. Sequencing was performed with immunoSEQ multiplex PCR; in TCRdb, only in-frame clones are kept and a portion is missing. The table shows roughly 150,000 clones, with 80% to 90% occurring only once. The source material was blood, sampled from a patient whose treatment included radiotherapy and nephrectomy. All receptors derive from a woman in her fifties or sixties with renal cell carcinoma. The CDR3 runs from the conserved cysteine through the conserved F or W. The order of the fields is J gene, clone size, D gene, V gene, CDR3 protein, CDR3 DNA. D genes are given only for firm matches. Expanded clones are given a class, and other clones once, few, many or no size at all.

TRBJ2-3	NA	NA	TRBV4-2	CASSLGMSPDTQYF	TGTGCCAGCAGCCTAGGGATGAGTCCAGATACGCAGTATTTT
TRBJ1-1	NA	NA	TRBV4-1	CASSRPGGQSMNTEAFF	TGCGCCAGCAGCCGCCCAGGTGGACAAAGCATGAACACTGAAGCTTTCTTT
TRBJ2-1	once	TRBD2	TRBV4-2	CASSQGLSGVGEQFF	TGTGCCAGCAGCCAAGGTCTCAGCGGGGTGGGTGAGCAGTTCTTC
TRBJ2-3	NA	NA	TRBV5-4	CASSLAGSTDTQYF	TGTGCCAGCAGCTTGGCCGGAAGCACAGATACGCAGTATTTT
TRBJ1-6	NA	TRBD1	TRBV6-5	CASSYTGTGERSPLHF	TGTGCCAGCAGTTACACGGGGACAGGGGAACGTTCACCCCTCCACTTT
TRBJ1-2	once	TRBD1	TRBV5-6	CASSWRVGQGYSYGYTF	TGTGCCAGCAGCTGGAGGGTGGGACAGGGATATTCCTATGGCTACACCTTC
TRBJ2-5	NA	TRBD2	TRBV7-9	CASSSGLAGGPETQYF	TGTGCCAGCAGCTCCGGACTAGCGGGGGGGCCAGAGACCCAGTACTTC
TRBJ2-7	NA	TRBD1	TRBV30	CAWSKPDRSTYEQYF	TGTGCCTGGAGTAAACCGGACAGGTCCACCTACGAGCAGTACTTC
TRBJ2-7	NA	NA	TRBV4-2	CASSQERDGYYEQYF	TGTGCCAGCAGCCAAGAACGCGACGGATATTACGAGCAGTACTTC
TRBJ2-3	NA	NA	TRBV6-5	CASSYLRGASTDTQYF	TGTGCCAGCAGTTACCTCAGGGGGGCCAGCACAGATACGCAGTATTTT